The 26 T cell receptor beta chains presented below share a single source sample, sequenced in a study of T cell responses to AZD1222 COVID-19 vaccine. Clones were sequenced by immunoSEQ multiplex PCR, and TCRdb holds only the in-frame ones, with some missing. This table has roughly 150,000 clones, roughly 90% appearing once. Sequences were derived from peripheral blood, sampled on day 0 of AZD1222 vaccination. The source is an adult in good health.

The rearrangement joins TRBV7-9 to TRBJ1-2, with TRBD1 matching over 11 bases. Germline lookup yields CDR1 SEHNR and CDR2 FQNEAQ (reference sequence). The CDR3 runs 15 residues. The junction had 2 bases not matched to a gene; V was cut back by 4 bases and J by 1 base. CDR3: CASSSGQGDNYGYTF. CDR3 sequence (DNA): TGTGCCAGCAGCTCGGGACAGGGGGATAACTATGGCTACACCTTC.

Of note for this clone: This sample includes further DNA sequences coding for the same CDR3. The chain recombines TRBV7-9 with TRBJ1-1; no clear D. The germline CDR1 and CDR2 sequences are SEHNR and FQNEAQ (reference sequence). The CDR3 has 13 residues. V lost 1 base, J lost 4 bases, and 7 bases lay in between. The CDR3 DNA reads TGTGCCAGCAGCTTAGATTCCGGCACTGAAGCTTTCTTT. Translating gives CASSLDSGTEAFF.

V and J are TRBV11-3 and TRBJ2-7; D possibly corresponds to TRBD1 (6 bases). Trimming left V 9 bases short and J 7 bases short, with 22 bases between. This CDR3 comprises 14 residues. The germline CDR1 and CDR2 sequences are SGHNT and YENEEA. The CDR3 region has the DNA TGTGCCAGGATCCAGGGGCTGGGGTTTAGGGAGCAGTACTTC. Translating gives CARIQGLGFREQYF.

V is TRBV15 and J is TRBJ2-7; 7 bases are a match to TRBD1. This CDR3 is built from 14 residues. Trimming removed 3 bases from V and 2 bases from J; junction bases left unmatched: 4. CDR1 is LNHNV, CDR2 YYDKDF, per germline (reference sequence). CDR3 DNA sequence: TGTGCCACCAGCAGCCGGGACAGACCCTACGAGCAGTACTTC. This codes for CATSSRDRPYEQYF.

The chain uses TRBV19 and TRBJ1-2, with D possibly matching TRBD1 (6 bases). The CDR3 loop spans 13 amino acids. CDR1 is LNHDA and CDR2 is SQIVND in the germline V gene (reference sequence). The V end was cut by 3 bases, the J end by 6 bases, with 11 bases between. DNA for the CDR3: TGTGCCAGTAGTATCGAGGGGGTCAATGGCTACACCTTC. Translating it yields CASSIEGVNGYTF.

A single count supports this clone. J is TRBJ2-3 and V is TRBV2; TRBD2 matches 9 bases. The CDR3 loop spans 15 amino acids. CDR1 is SNHLY and CDR2 is FYNNEI in the germline V gene. The CDR3 is CAITGAGGRTDTQYF. CDR3 bases: TGTGCGATAACCGGCGCGGGGGGGCGAACAGATACGCAGTATTTT.

This clone was seen only once. This sequence joins TRBV27 and TRBJ2-7, with a possible D match to TRBD2 (6 bases). The V gene's germline CDR1 is MNHEY and CDR2 SMNVEV (reference sequence). With 3 bases removed from V and 5 bases from J, the gap between germline ends came to 17 bases. The CDR3 has 15 residues. For the CDR3, the DNA is TGTGCCAGCAGTTTTGATCCCGGGAGTCCCCACGAGCAGTACTTC. It encodes CASSFDPGSPHEQYF.

This chain links TRBV3-1 (or the pseudogene TRBV3-2) with TRBJ1-1; D is possibly TRBD1 (5 bases). Germline V gene lookup returns CDR1 LGHDT and CDR2 YNNKEL (reference sequence). Trimming shortened V by 4 bases and J by 10 bases, and 16 bases separated the two germline ends. This CDR3 has 13 residues. The CDR3 bases are TGTGCCAGCAGCCCCGGGACCGCATCGAGAGCTTTCTTT. This encodes CASSPGTASRAFF.

The V gene is TRBV6-6, the J gene TRBJ1-6; D uncertain. Germline CDR1 MNHNY, CDR2 SVGAGI (reference sequence). This CDR3 contains 14 residues. Between the trimmed V and J ends, which lost 5 bases and 6 bases, there was a span of 11 bases. Written as DNA, the CDR3 is TGTGCCAGCAGTCGGACGGCCCGTAATTCACCCCTCCACTTT. Its translation is CASSRTARNSPLHF.

This chain's CDR3 is CASSETQYVGYGYTF. The CDR3 bases are TGTGCCAGCAGTGAAACTCAGTACGTCGGCTATGGCTACACCTTC. The chain uses TRBV2 and TRBJ1-2, with no clear D. Germline-derived CDR1 and CDR2 are SNHLY and FYNNEI. This CDR3 is 15 amino acids long. V was pared by 2 bases and J by 4 bases, with 14 bases between. The full variable domain, rest sourced from reference TRBV2 and TRBJ1-2, is EPEVTQTPSHQVTQMGQEVILRCVPISNHLYFYWYRQILGQKVEFLVSFYNNEISEKSEIFDDQFSVERPDGSNFTLKIRSTKLEDSAMYFCASSETQYVGYGYTFGSGTRLTVV.

This chain uses TRBV6-6 with TRBJ2-1; 9 nucleotides match TRBD1. Germline-derived CDR1 and CDR2 are MNHNY and SVGAGI (reference sequence). This CDR3 comprises 15 residues. Germline trimming cut 7 bases from V and 7 bases from J; bases unmatched to any gene: 11. The DNA for the CDR3 is TGTGCCAGCAACCCGCCGGACAGGGGTAGTAATGAGCAGTTCTTC. It specifies CASNPPDRGSNEQFF.

V usage is TRBV28 and J usage is TRBJ1-5; 9 bases agree with TRBD1. CDR1 is MDHEN and CDR2 is SYDVKM in the germline V gene. V trimming: 3 bases; J trimming: 0 bases; junction bases outside the gene matches: 6. The CDR3 has 17 amino acids. The CDR3 region has the DNA TGTGCCAGCAGTTTGGACAGGGGAGGGAATAGCAATCAGCCCCAGCATTTT. This sequence encodes CASSLDRGGNSNQPQHF.

In the case of this clone: This specimen includes other DNA sequences encoding the same CDR3. The chain combines TRBV12-3 or TRBV12-4 with TRBJ2-7, with D perhaps assigned TRBD1 or TRBD2 (5 bases each). V dropped 3 bases and J dropped 6 bases, with 6 bases sitting between them. This CDR3 is built from 11 residues. The CDR3: CASSFGGEQYF. The CDR3 DNA sequence: TGTGCCAGCAGTTTTGGGGGCGAGCAGTACTTC.

This clone was counted between two and nine times. V gene TRBV6-4 combines with J gene TRBJ2-3, with a tentative D call TRBD1 (5 bases). CDR1 and CDR2 (germline): MRHNA, SNTAGT. With 8 bases removed from V and 2 bases from J, the gap between germline ends came to 14 bases. This CDR3 has 14 amino acids. For the CDR3, the DNA is TGTGCCAGCCGAAAAGGGGCACCCACAGATACGCAGTATTTT. Translating gives CASRKGAPTDTQYF.

The rearrangement uses TRBV5-6 and TRBJ2-7; D might be TRBD2 (6 bases). V lost 4 bases and J lost 1, with 12 bases in between. This CDR3 region has 14 residues. CDR1 is SGHDT, CDR2 YYEEEE, per germline. The CDR3 region is CASSAGPRSYEQYF. CDR3 DNA sequence: TGTGCCAGCAGCGCGGGACCGCGGTCCTACGAGCAGTACTTC.

V is TRBV29-1 and J is TRBJ2-1, with 11 positions matching TRBD2. The CDR3 contains 16 residues. Losses at the gene ends were 6 bases for V and 2 bases for J; bases not matched to a gene: 9. Germline loops: CDR1 SQVTM, CDR2 ANQGSEA. The CDR3 spells CSVMGLAARPYNEQFF. CDR3 DNA sequence: TGCAGCGTGATGGGACTAGCGGCCCGCCCCTACAATGAGCAGTTCTTC.

The genes are TRBV3-1 (or the pseudogene TRBV3-2) and TRBJ1-5; D perhaps matches TRBD1 (5 bases). The germline V gene encodes CDR1 LGHDT and CDR2 YNNKEL (reference sequence). V lost 6 bases, J lost 0 bases, and 12 bases lay in between. The CDR3 has 15 residues. The CDR3 coding sequence is TGTGCCAGCAGTATGGGGCCTCATAGCAATCAGCCCCAGCATTTT. Protein product: CASSMGPHSNQPQHF.

The rearrangement uses TRBV19 and TRBJ1-6; D is perhaps TRBD1 (5 bases). The CDR3 totals 14 residues. The germline CDR1 and CDR2 sequences are LNHDA and SQIVND (reference sequence). The V end was cut by 9 bases, the J end by 14 bases, with 23 bases between. The CDR3 is CASNLGGSDFSLHF. The CDR3 coding sequence is TGTGCCAGCAATTTGGGGGGGTCGGATTTTTCCCTCCACTTT.

The gene calls are TRBV18 and TRBJ1-3, with 7 bases aligning to TRBD1. The CDR3 has 18 residues. V was clipped by 5 bases and J by 1 base; unmatched bases: 14. Germline V lookup: CDR1 KGHSH, CDR2 LQKENI. CDR3 loop: CASSEAGTVSASGNTIYF. As DNA, the CDR3 is TGTGCCAGCTCAGAAGCCGGGACAGTTTCAGCTTCTGGAAACACCATATATTTT. The full variable domain, rest sourced from reference TRBV18 and TRBJ1-3, is NAGVMQNPRHLVRRRGQEARLRCSPMKGHSHVYWYRQLPEEGLKFMVYLQKENIIDESGMPKERFSAEFPKEGPSILRIQQVVRGDSAAYFCASSEAGTVSASGNTIYFGEGSWLTVV.

The chain is built from TRBV11-2 and TRBJ2-7, with 13 bases that match TRBD2. This CDR3 has 14 amino acids. Trimming at V came to 6 bases and at J to 3 bases, leaving 2 bases not matched to a gene. The V gene's germline CDR1 is SGHAT and CDR2 FQNNGV. The CDR3 spells CASRRLAGGYEQYF. CDR3 sequence (DNA): TGTGCCAGCAGGCGACTAGCGGGGGGCTACGAGCAGTACTTC.

The chain joins TRBV14 to TRBJ1-3; D possibly corresponds to TRBD1 (5 bases). Trimming stripped 2 bases from V and 4 bases from J, with 15 bases between. The germline V gene has CDR1 SGHDN and CDR2 FVKESK. CDR3 size: 16 residues. CDR3 protein: CASSQQGLLLGNTIYF. The CDR3 coding sequence is TGTGCCAGCAGCCAACAGGGCCTTCTCCTGGGAAACACCATATATTTT.

This chain's CDR3 is CASSDQGAGYGYTF. The DNA for the CDR3 is TGTGCCAGCAGTGACCAGGGGGCTGGCTATGGCTACACCTTC. The chain couples TRBV6-1 to TRBJ1-2, with 8 positions matching TRBD1. The CDR3 has 14 amino acids. In germline, CDR1 is MNHNS, CDR2 SASEGT. The V gene end was trimmed by 3 bases and the J gene end by 4 bases; junction bases not matched to a gene: 4.

This clone was counted many times. The junction departs from germline at one end; a sequencing error may be responsible. This chain connects TRBV7-7 to TRBJ2-7, with D maybe TRBD2 (7 bases). This CDR3 comprises 15 residues. Per the germline V gene, CDR1 is SSHAT and CDR2 is FNYEAQ (reference sequence). The CDR3: CASSLGGGGNYEQYF. CDR3 DNA sequence: TGTGCTAGCAGCTTAGGGGGGGGAGGCAACTACGAGCAGTACTTC.

The chain is built from TRBV21-1 and TRBJ2-7; no check of the table's D call, TRBD2, against the DNA was made. TRBV21-1 is labeled a pseudogene. The CDR3 is 17 residues long. The CDR3 DNA reads TGTGCCAGCAGCAGAGGACTAGCGGGAGGGCCGTCCTCCGAGCAGTACTTC. Residues: CASSRGLAGGPSSEQYF.

The rearrangement uses TRBV27 and TRBJ1-1; D is uncertain. V was cut by 4 bases and J by 4 bases, with 10 bases left in between. CDR3 length: 13 amino acids. Germline CDR1 and CDR2: MNHEY and SMNVEV (reference sequence). The DNA for the CDR3 is TGTGCCAGCAGTTCCCTCCCCAGCACTGAAGCTTTCTTT. Translated, it gives CASSSLPSTEAFF.

The chain uses TRBV19 and TRBJ1-2, with 7 bases fitting TRBD1. CDR1 is LNHDA and CDR2 is SQIVND in the germline V gene (reference sequence). J gave up 2 bases and V 7 bases, and 4 bases lay outside the gene matches. The CDR3 is 13 amino acids. The CDR3 is CASIETGNYGYTF. CDR3 coding DNA: TGTGCCAGTATCGAGACAGGGAACTATGGCTACACCTTC.